The source of this T cell receptor beta chain is a study of T-cell memory formation after mild COVID-19. Notes on the study in general: There was no confirmation that second-wave clones peaking on day 37 were SARS-CoV-2 specific.

V was cut by 3 bases and J by 5 bases, with 14 bases left in between. CDR3 length: 16 amino acids. Germline CDR1 reads SGHVS; CDR2 reads FNYEAQ. This clonotype was seen a few times. The antigen is undetermined. TCRdb fed the 5' RACE reads into MiXCR, producing one record per CDR3 protein. The data show about 270,000 distinct CDR3 sequences, less than 20% seen once. The sequencing sample was made of PBMCs or a T cell subset sorted from them (not recorded which). This receptor was obtained from an adult woman who had mild COVID-19 (a few samples of this study predate the infection). Cell type and time point are not known. This rearrangement joins TRBV7-6 to TRBJ1-6; TRBD1 is a possible D gene (5 bases). Here the CDR3 reads CASSFRGRGDNSPLHF. The CDR3 coding sequence is TGTGCCAGCAGCTTTCGAGGGAGGGGTGATAATTCACCCCTCCACTTT. Full variable domain (outside the CDR3, taken from reference TRBV7-6 and TRBJ1-6): GAGVSQSPRYKVTKRGQDVALRCDPISGHVSLYWYRQALGQGPEFLTYFNYEAQQDKSGLPNDRFSAERPEGSISTLTIQRTEQRDSAMYRCASSFRGRGDNSPLHFGNGTRLTVT.